A selection of T cell receptor beta chains follows, all from one sample in a study of control samples from healthy donors and cancer patients. Assay: immunoSEQ multiplex PCR; the TCRdb copy retains only in-frame clones and omits some. The sample gives 150,000 to 200,000 clones, 91% of which show up once; about 1.6% is in the top ten. Sequencing was carried out using blood. These receptors all stem from a woman aged 30 to 39 in good health. The CDR3 runs from the conserved cysteine through the conserved F or W. The D gene is left open where the match is weak. A row's size may be missing; if present it is once, few, many or a size class.

j_call v_call clone_size cdr3_length d_call cdr3_nt cdr3_aa
TRBJ2-4 TRBV5-1 - 15 TRBD2 TGCGCCAGCAGCTTGACTAGCGGGGGGCCGAACATTCAGTACTTC CASSLTSGGPNIQYF
TRBJ2-2 TRBV6-5 - 16 TRBD2 TGTGCCAGCAGTTACCGTAGCGGGGGGGCCGCCGGGGAGCTGTTTTTT CASSYRSGGAAGELFF
TRBJ1-5 TRBV11-2 - 14 - TGTGCCAGCAGCCTAGCTGGGTCGAGTCAGCCCCAGCATTTT CASSLAGSSQPQHF
TRBJ1-3 TRBV10-3 - 13 - TGTGCCATCAGTGGGGTGAAGGGAAACACCATATATTTT CAISGVKGNTIYF
TRBJ2-5 TRBV2 once 12 TRBD2 TGTGCCGGTATAGCGGGGGAAGAGACCCAGTACTTC CAGIAGEETQYF
TRBJ1-2 TRBV6-5 - 13 - TGTGCCAGCAGCCACGGACAGCACTATGGCTACACCTTC CASSHGQHYGYTF
TRBJ2-3 TRBV5-1 - 11 - TGCGCCAGCAGCTTGGGGGATACGCAGTATTTT CASSLGDTQYF
TRBJ1-2 TRBV28 - 14 TRBD1 TGTGCCAGCAGGCCCGGGACAGGGGGCGATGGCTACACCTTC CASRPGTGGDGYTF
TRBJ2-2 TRBV6-4 - 14 - TGTGCCAGCAGTGACTCGACTGCCACCGGGGAGCTGTTTTTT CASSDSTATGELFF
TRBJ1-1 TRBV24-1 - 15 - TGTGCCACCAGTGTGGGAGGGGGTGGAGGAACTGAAGCTTTCTTT CATSVGGGGGTEAFF
TRBJ2-7 TRBV7-2 - 15 - TGTGCCAGCAGCTTAGCTGCAGTTTCCTCCTACGAGCAGTACTTC CASSLAAVSSYEQYF
TRBJ1-2 TRBV19 few 17 TRBD1 TGTGCCAGTAGCCCAGCCGGGACAGGGGGCGGAAACTATGGCTACACCTTC CASSPAGTGGGNYGYTF
TRBJ1-1 TRBV10-1 - 14 - TGCGCCAGACTACGAGGGGGGATGAACACTGAAGCTTTCTTT CARLRGGMNTEAFF
TRBJ1-2 TRBV12-3/TRBV12-4 - 13 TRBD1 TGTGCCAGCAGTCCGGGACAGGGCGATGGCTACACCTTC CASSPGQGDGYTF
TRBJ2-6 TRBV7-6 - 16 TRBD1 TGTGCCAGCAGCTTCCGAGGGGGCGCTGGGGCCAACGTCCTGACTTTC CASSFRGGAGANVLTF
TRBJ2-3 TRBV5-1 - 13 - TGCGCCAGCAGCCCCCCTAGCACAGATACGCAGTATTTT CASSPPSTDTQYF
TRBJ2-1 TRBV6-4 - 14 - TGTGCCAGCAGTGACGGGGTGGGAGTCAATGAGCAGTTCTTC CASSDGVGVNEQFF
TRBJ1-1 TRBV6-5 - 14 TRBD1 TGTGCCAGCAAGGACAGGGCAACGAACACTGAAGCTTTCTTT CASKDRATNTEAFF
TRBJ2-1 TRBV7-6 - 15 TRBD2 TGTGCCAGCAGCTTAGTACCAGCGGGAACAAGTGAGCAGTTCTTC CASSLVPAGTSEQFF
TRBJ2-5 TRBV7-2 - 14 - TGTGCCAGCAGCTTAGCGTTCGGAGAAGAGACCCAGTACTTC CASSLAFGEETQYF
TRBJ1-2 TRBV12-1 - 15 - TGTGCCAGCAGCTTTCCCCAGGGAAGTGACTATGGCTACACCTTC CASSFPQGSDYGYTF
TRBJ1-2 TRBV29-1 - 11 - TGCAGCGTTGTGGGGGACTATGGCTACACCTTC CSVVGDYGYTF
TRBJ2-4 TRBV2 - 14 - TGTGCCAGCAGTGACTGGGGGCCCAAAAACATTCAGTACTTC CASSDWGPKNIQYF
TRBJ2-2 TRBV7-9 - 11 - TGTGCCAGCAGCTTAGCGAAGGAGCTGTTTTTT CASSLAKELFF
TRBJ1-1 TRBV6-5 - 12 TRBD1 TGTGCCAGCAGGGGACAGGGGGATGAAGCTTTCTTT CASRGQGDEAFF
TRBJ1-2 TRBV19 once 13 TRBD1 TGTGCCAGTAGTATGGCAGGGGGGCATGGCTACACCTTC CASSMAGGHGYTF